The present T cell receptor (beta chain) was sequenced within a study of cytomegalovirus exposure and HLA in healthy donors listed by TCRdb under 2017. General notes on the study: An earlier analysis of approximately 640 of the donors reported about 250 Gb of sequence data and some 120 million unique TCR beta sequences from 190 million or so T cells. Roughly 290 gigabases of sequencing data and around 80 million unique TCR sequences made up an early release that covered fewer than 650 HLA-typed donors. Among the roughly 380 genotyped donors, about 85% belonged to the genetic ancestry cluster associated with self-reported Caucasian donors. The aim of the study was to test whether cataloging public T cell receptors could identify signatures of past pathogen exposure. The study used immunosequencing to profile the T cell repertoires of some 600 subjects and linked those repertoires to cytomegalovirus serostatus. Along with the approximately 620-subject first cohort, a separate validation cohort of roughly 110 different subjects was used. To predict cytomegalovirus infection status, the study brought together high-throughput TCR immunosequencing, statistical association of individual TCRs with disease status, and machine learning. To study patterns of TCR occurrence, a later analysis re-analyzed previously published TCR beta repertoires from several hundred donors and added high-resolution HLA genotyping. Rather than using new phenotypic data, the later analysis identified candidate immune exposures from TCR beta sequences and from how often those sequences occurred across donors. An earlier analysis of about 620 of the donors applied high-throughput TCR beta sequencing to assess whether each TCR beta V gene segment acted as functional or pseudogenic. Donor age, sex, ethnicity and CMV serostatus were collected together with the repertoire data. In a later genetic analysis, genome-wide SNP genotypes for 398 of the 666 donors were used, and that subset was treated as a discovery cohort. Every repertoire in the discovery cohort had been generated on one and the same sequencing platform. HLA typing covered class I and class II loci at four-digit resolution. Typing coverage varied by locus: about 629-640 donors for A, B, C, DRB1 and DQB1; roughly 510 for DQA1; about 590 for DPA1; around 490 for DPB1. About five DR-DQ haplotypes were treated as single units for association and clustering because of strong linkage in the cohort. Among about 400 genotyped donors of the cohort, an average of around 240,000 unique TCR beta nucleotide sequences was sequenced per donor, of which about 18% were non-productive. Broader findings and caveats from the paper: According to a later genetic analysis, donors in an Asian-associated ancestry cluster had fewer N-insertions in productive TCRs than the roughly 670-donor mean. HLA typing was unavailable for some donors at each locus, so association tests used only the typed subset. A further reported finding was that TCR beta sequences accurately predicted the HLA-A and HLA-B alleles for most subjects in the first cohort. Specific HLA alleles were associated with around 18,000 TCR beta sequences at a false discovery rate of 0.05 in a later analysis. An earlier analysis of 587 of the donors showed that most TCR beta V segments appeared in productive rearrangements either about 90% or about 30% of the time, which broadly matched IMGT annotations. Sequencing depth was assumed to be roughly uniform across donors in the presence/absence analyses, though that assumption may not hold. The cohort was sequenced for TCR beta chains only, and without alpha or paired-chain data the features that could be detected were limited. When HLA alleles, especially DR and DQ, strongly co-occurred, TCR associations were difficult to assign to individual alleles. In vitro tests confirmed that three of the cytomegalovirus-associated TCR beta chains recognize cytomegalovirus antigens. Some IMGT-functional V segments, including TRBV6-2 and TRBV6-3, could not be told apart with the 87-base-pair reads, so those segments were excluded. A later analysis found that HLA-associated TCR beta chains were more clonally expanded and had lower generation probabilities than equally common non-associated chains. Linkage disequilibrium might explain the correlated functional status among segregating V segments, but an unknown experimental factor could not be ruled out. The classifier was reported to diagnose cytomegalovirus status with high specificity and sensitivity in both the original and validation cohorts. A group of highly shared sequence variants was considered likely to be a technical artifact of the sequencing pipeline. Most TCR sequences were seen in very few donors, while some public TCRs were found in many individuals. Because counts were too low, roughly 18 rarely observed V segments, including chromosome 9 orphons, were left out of the earlier analysis of 587 of the donors. A later analysis reported that several top co-occurrence clusters appeared linked to parvovirus B19, influenza, CMV and Epstein-Barr virus. In a later analysis, the rate of TCR association differed among HLA loci, with DRB1 alleles having the most associated TCRs and HLA-C alleles having the fewest. Most CMV-associated TCR beta chains appeared to be HLA-restricted in a later analysis, and the HLA associations seemed to be driven largely by CMV exposure. The study gave a list of some 150 TCR beta chains associated with cytomegalovirus. Immune exposure information for the cohort was limited to CMV serostatus. An association between a missense DCLRE1C variant and V-gene and J-gene trimming of TCR beta chains was found in a later genetic analysis and replicated in an independent cohort. The authors suggested that the approach could potentially be extended to other disease states and immunological phenotypes.

Points on this clone: The target of this receptor is not known. Base quality data are lacking; no much larger clone is found one base away.

Relative to germline, V is missing 0 bases and J is missing 1 base, with 12 bases of the junction outside any gene match. The CDR3 starts with the cysteine, ends with the phenylalanine, and has 18 residues. Just CDR3 DNA is preserved here, 54 bases in frame from base 1. CDR1 and CDR2 are drawn from the germline V gene (reference sequence): SGHNT, YYREEE. The library was built by means of the immunoSEQ multiplex PCR assay. For the multiplex PCR, a mixture combining 60 forward primers for TCR Vbeta segments and 13 reverse primers for TCR Jbeta segments was used. A multiplex PCR assay on genomic DNA amplified the CDR3 region of rearranged TCR beta genes. The amplified TCR beta libraries were sequenced on the Illumina HiSeq System as 87-base-pair reads. Under the source paper's analysis protocol: A later analysis counted tens of millions of unique TCR beta chains across the 650 to 800 repertoires, and 9.5 million to 11 million of these chains were shared by at least two donors. Raw reads were error-corrected and collapsed into unique sequences by a nearest-neighbor algorithm in which closely related sequences were merged to remove PCR and sequencing errors. V, D and J gene segments were assigned by aligning CDR3 sequences to IMGT reference sequences. For a sequence to be retained, a match of at least six nucleotides was required to both a V gene segment and a J gene segment. A rearrangement was called productive if the CDR3 had no stop codons and remained in frame with V and J, and every other rearrangement was called non-productive. CDR3 was defined by IMGT convention, running from the second conserved V-encoded cysteine to the conserved J-encoded phenylalanine. The earlier analysis of roughly 590 of the donors excluded any sequence lacking an unambiguous match to a single V gene segment. In an earlier analysis of some 590 of the donors, V segments were called functional above 56.7% productive rearrangements and were called segregating when the between-donor standard deviation exceeded 5%. A statistical classification framework was built to diagnose cytomegalovirus status from the catalog of TCR beta chain sequences. V and J gene assignment, in a later analysis, came from comparing TCR nucleotide sequences with IMGT/GENE-DB human TR gene sequences. A later analysis assigned CDR3 sequences and most-parsimonious VDJ recombination scenarios with the TCRdist pipeline. In a later analysis, every TCR beta chain was defined by the combination of its CDR3 amino acid sequence and its V-gene family, and reads without a unique V-gene family were dropped. As a way to deal with suspected cross-contamination and a sequencing artifact, a later analysis dropped approximately 570 nucleotide sequences that were highly shared and had low generation probability. For each public chain, a later analysis derived a clonal expansion index from normalized ranks of inferred template counts within each repertoire. In a later analysis, generation probabilities were computed using a VDJ recombination model fitted to out-of-frame rearrangements, and the results were checked against IGoR. Hypergeometric tests were used in a later analysis to score TCR-TCR, TCR-HLA and TCR-CMV co-occurrence, with a repertoire-size bias correction applied to the TCR pairs. To estimate false discovery rates, a later analysis permuted the HLA or CMV assignments 20 times. A later analysis grouped co-occurring TCRs with DBSCAN, adding TCRdist sequence similarity when clustering within HLA-allele-positive subsets. For co-occurrence clustering, repertoires with fewer than 30,000 or more than 120,000 public chains were excluded, along with a handful of repertoires with anomalous nucleotide sharing. TCRdb carries this immuneACCESS record with in-frame sequences only. Its versions omit some clonotypes, under half of them owing to an unresolved V gene in the studies checked, with the rest unexplained. V, J and clone size are those of that table, while D and trimming were read from the DNA. In this sample the table shows 180,000 or so clones, approximately 84% of which occur a single time. 2.5% to 3% of the sample is held by the ten biggest clonotypes.

The cohort was made up of several hundred healthy bone marrow donors. At the time of sampling, all cohort members were nominally healthy, though unrecorded immune exposures were likely present. The donor tested CMV seronegative, placing the donor among the 300 to 400 seronegative members of the cohort. Each donor provided a peripheral blood sample, and peripheral blood mononuclear cells were used for TCR beta sequencing. Genomic DNA was extracted from the blood cell samples with the Qiagen DNeasy Blood Extraction Kit. Sequencing was done on a sample of PBMCs. The rearrangement combines TRBV5-4 with TRBJ2-7, and TRBD1 matches 8 of the central bases. The TCR originated in a female donor in good health and CMV-seronegative. The CDR3 protein is CASSLEAGGSPLSYEQYF. In nucleotides, the sequence is TGTGCCAGCAGCTTGGAGGCAGGGGGCTCCCCTTTATCCTACGAGCAGTACTTC.